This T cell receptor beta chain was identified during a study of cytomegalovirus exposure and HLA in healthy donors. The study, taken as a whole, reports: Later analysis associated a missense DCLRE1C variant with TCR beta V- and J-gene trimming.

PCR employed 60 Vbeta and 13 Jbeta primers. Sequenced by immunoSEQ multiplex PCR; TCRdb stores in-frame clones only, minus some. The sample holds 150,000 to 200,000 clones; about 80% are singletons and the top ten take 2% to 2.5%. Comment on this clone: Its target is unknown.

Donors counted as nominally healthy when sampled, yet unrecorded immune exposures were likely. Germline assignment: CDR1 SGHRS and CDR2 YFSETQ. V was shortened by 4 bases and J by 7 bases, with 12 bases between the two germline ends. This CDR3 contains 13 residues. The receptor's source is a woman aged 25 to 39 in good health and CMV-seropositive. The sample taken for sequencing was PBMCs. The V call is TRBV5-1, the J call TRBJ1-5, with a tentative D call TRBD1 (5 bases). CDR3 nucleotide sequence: TGCGCCAGCAGCCGGGGCGGGGACCAGCCCCAGCATTTT. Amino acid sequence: CASSRGGDQPQHF. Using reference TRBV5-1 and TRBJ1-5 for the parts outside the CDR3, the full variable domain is KAGVTQTPRYLIKTRGQQVTLSCSPISGHRSVSWYQQTPGQGLQFLFEYFSETQRNKGNFPGRFSGRQFSNSRSEMNVSTLELGDSALYLCASSRGGDQPQHFGDGTRLSIL.